Listed here are 28 T cell receptor beta chains from one sample, sequenced in a study of a mutant IDH1 vaccine in newly diagnosed glioma. Documented time point: week 23, last vaccination. Every single dose of the vaccine, 300 ug of mutant IDH1 20-mer peptide, came with topical imiquimod. Which antigens these TCRs recognize remains unknown. This table comes from immunoSEQ multiplex PCR, and its TCRdb copy is limited to in-frame clones, with some not included. This sample carries tens of thousands of clones, roughly four fifths of them seen once, and the ten largest clones take over 10%. Material: PBMCs, obtained from a glioma patient whose treatment included an IDH1 peptide vaccine. The source is a man aged 30 to 45 with glioma.

The chain couples TRBV6-1 to TRBJ2-6; TRBD1 is a possible D gene (5 bases). Between the trimmed V and J ends, which lost 4 bases and 0 bases, there was a span of 13 bases. Germline assignment: CDR1 MNHNS and CDR2 SASEGT. This CDR3 spans 17 amino acids. Written as DNA, the CDR3 is TGTGCCAGCAGTGGGCCTTACAGGAACTCTGGGGCCAACGTCCTGACTTTC. It yields the protein CASSGPYRNSGANVLTF.

In this sample, this clone turned up once. The chain couples TRBV10-3 to TRBJ2-3; D call uncertain. Deletions cut 3 bases from V and 5 bases from J, with 12 bases between. CDR3 length equals 14 residues. The V gene's germline CDR1 is ENHRY and CDR2 SYGVKD. This CDR3 reads CAISEGQTEDTQYF. The CDR3 region has the DNA TGTGCCATCAGTGAAGGTCAGACTGAAGATACGCAGTATTTT.

The J gene is TRBJ2-2, the V gene TRBV4-1; 8 bases agree with TRBD2. CDR1 is MGHRA and CDR2 is YSYEKL in the germline V gene. Germline trimming cut 4 bases from V and 6 bases from J; bases unmatched to any gene: 13. CDR3 length equals 17 residues. The CDR3 DNA reads as TGCGCCAGCAGCCCCGTGGGAGGACTAGCCAATCCCGGGGAGCTGTTTTTT. This sequence encodes CASSPVGGLANPGELFF.

This chain uses TRBV4-1 with TRBJ2-7; D perhaps matches TRBD2 (5 bases). The CDR3 runs 15 residues. Deletions cut 5 bases from V and 0 bases from J, with 14 bases between. Germline loops: CDR1 MGHRA, CDR2 YSYEKL. CDR3 coding DNA: TGCGCCAGCAGCTACCGGGGTGCCAGCTCCTACGAGCAGTACTTC. This codes for CASSYRGASSYEQYF.

This clone was picked up one time. The rearrangement uses TRBV4-1 and TRBJ1-1; 8 bases are a match to TRBD1. The J segment lost 4 bases and the V segment lost 3 bases, leaving 10 bases of the junction unmatched. This CDR3 is 16 amino acids long. Germline CDR1 MGHRA, CDR2 YSYEKL. Written as DNA, the CDR3 is TGCGCCAGCAGCCACCATAGACAGGGGTTGTTCACTGAAGCTTTCTTT. Its protein product is CASSHHRQGLFTEAFF.

The genes are TRBV7-2 and TRBJ2-1; D not certain. Per germline, CDR1 SGHTA and CDR2 FQGNSA. V dropped 1 base and J dropped 4 bases, with 5 bases sitting between them. The CDR3 totals 13 residues. The CDR3 spells CASSLERYNEQFF. The CDR3 DNA reads as TGTGCCAGCAGCTTAGAAAGATACAATGAGCAGTTCTTC.

This chain connects TRBV5-1 to TRBJ2-2, with TRBD1 identical over 7 bases. This CDR3 contains 17 residues. Per germline, CDR1 SGHRS and CDR2 YFSETQ. Trimming cost V 0 bases and J 2 bases; bases outside gene matches: 7. CDR3 amino acids: CASSLGTTGLNTGELFF. DNA of the CDR3: TGCGCCAGCAGCTTGGGCACGACAGGGCTAAACACCGGGGAGCTGTTTTTT. Full variable domain (remainder filled in from reference TRBV5-1 and TRBJ2-2): KAGVTQTPRYLIKTRGQQVTLSCSPISGHRSVSWYQQTPGQGLQFLFEYFSETQRNKGNFPGRFSGRQFSNSRSEMNVSTLELGDSALYLCASSLGTTGLNTGELFFGEGSRLTVL.

This clone was found a few times. Written as DNA, the CDR3 is TGTGCCAGCAGCCCCGGAGGTGAAAAACTGTTTTTT. It encodes CASSPGGEKLFF. The rearrangement joins TRBV7-9 to TRBJ1-4; D ambiguous. The CDR3 covers 12 residues. Trimming removed 5 bases from V and 7 bases from J, with 8 bases in between. Germline CDR1 SEHNR, CDR2 FQNEAQ (reference sequence).

This chain connects TRBV5-1 to TRBJ1-2; unclear D gene. V lost 7 bases to trimming and J lost 6 bases, with 19 bases between them. Germline assignment: CDR1 SGHRS and CDR2 YFSETQ. The CDR3 runs 14 residues. The CDR3 here is CASWSTGRENGYTF. The CDR3, as DNA: TGCGCCAGCTGGTCGACGGGGAGGGAGAATGGCTACACCTTC.

The chain links TRBV7-9 to TRBJ2-2, with 7 bases fitting TRBD1. The CDR3 consists of 15 residues. Germline V lookup: CDR1 SEHNR, CDR2 FQNEAQ (reference sequence). Trimming at V came to 5 bases and at J to 4 bases, leaving 7 bases not matched to a gene. CDR3 sequence: CASSGTGTATGELFF. As DNA, the CDR3 is TGTGCCAGCAGCGGAACCGGGACAGCCACCGGGGAGCTGTTTTTT.

By frequency in the sample, this clone is medium-sized (0.01 to 0.1%). The genes are TRBV13 and TRBJ2-7; D gene unclear. The CDR3 sequence is 13 residues long. CDR1 and CDR2 (germline): PRHDT, FYEKMQ (reference sequence). V was clipped by 0 bases and J by 5 bases, with 8 bases between them. The CDR3 loop reads CASSLGDQNEQYF. The CDR3, as DNA: TGTGCCAGCAGCTTAGGGGACCAGAACGAGCAGTACTTC.

The V and J genes are TRBV5-5 and TRBJ2-1; TRBD2 might be the D (6 bases). The V gene's germline CDR1 is SGHKS and CDR2 YYEKEE (reference sequence). The ends were cut back, 0 bases at V and 8 bases at J, with 15 bases in the middle. This CDR3 spans 15 amino acids. CDR3 DNA: TGTGCCAGCAGCTTGGAGCGACTAGATATCGATGAGCAGTTCTTC. As protein: CASSLERLDIDEQFF.

The chain couples TRBV7-6 to TRBJ2-5, with TRBD2 as a possible D gene (5 bases). The CDR3 is made up of 16 amino acids. Per the germline V gene, CDR1 is SGHVS and CDR2 is FNYEAQ. The V end lost 1 base, the J end lost 4 bases, and 16 bases lay between the germline ends. In DNA form, the CDR3 reads TGTGCCAGCAGCTTAGGGGTTACTGTTGAGGGAGAGACCCAGTACTTC. It is translated as CASSLGVTVEGETQYF.

The V gene is TRBV5-1, the J gene TRBJ1-4, with D possibly matching TRBD1 (5 bases). V lost 2 bases and J 8 bases, leaving 10 bases between the germline ends. Germline values: CDR1 SGHRS, CDR2 YFSETQ. The length of the CDR3 is 13 residues. For the CDR3, the DNA is TGCGCCAGCAGCTTAACAGGCCTCGAAAAACTGTTTTTT. Protein sequence: CASSLTGLEKLFF.

The count of this clone is one. The chain couples TRBV4-1 to TRBJ1-5; TRBD1 is a possible D gene (5 bases). Germline assignment: CDR1 MGHRA and CDR2 YSYEKL. The CDR3 is made up of 17 amino acids. V was trimmed by 0 bases and J by 7 bases, leaving 19 bases between them. The CDR3 region is CASSQDSGNLGRQPQHF. The CDR3 DNA sequence: TGCGCCAGCAGCCAAGATTCGGGGAATTTGGGGCGGCAGCCCCAGCATTTT.

This clone was seen just once. This sequence joins TRBV5-4 and TRBJ2-2, with D tentatively TRBD2 (5 bases). Deletions cut 2 bases from V and 8 bases from J, with 7 bases between. The CDR3 sequence is 12 residues long. In germline, CDR1 is SGHNT, CDR2 YYREEE (reference sequence). CDR3 amino acids: CASSLLGGELFF. CDR3 DNA sequence: TGTGCCAGCAGCTTACTAGGGGGGGAGCTGTTTTTT.

The genes are TRBV30 and TRBJ2-7; TRBD2 aligns across 16 bases. The V segment lost 3 bases and the J segment 6 bases; nucleotides outside the gene matches: 11. Germline lookup yields CDR1 GTSNPN and CDR2 SVGIG (reference sequence). The CDR3 runs 17 residues. The chain's CDR3 is CAWRGTSGRVPLGEQYF. For the CDR3, the DNA is TGTGCCTGGAGGGGGACTAGCGGGAGGGTACCTTTGGGCGAGCAGTACTTC.

The chain is built from TRBV27 and TRBJ2-1; D possibly corresponds to TRBD1 (6 bases). The CDR3 runs 12 residues. V lost 6 bases to trimming and J lost 10 bases, with 13 bases between them. Germline lookup yields CDR1 MNHEY and CDR2 SMNVEV (reference sequence). The CDR3 here is CASRQGINEQFF. CDR3 DNA: TGTGCCAGCAGACAGGGTATAAACGAGCAGTTCTTC.

The chain employs TRBV19 and TRBJ1-1, with a possible D match to TRBD1 (5 bases). The V end lost 3 bases, the J end lost 1 base, and 12 bases lay between the germline ends. The CDR3 consists of 15 residues. The V gene's germline CDR1 is LNHDA and CDR2 SQIVND (reference sequence). The DNA of the CDR3 is TGTGCCAGTAGTATTGGGGACCCAACGAACACTGAAGCTTTCTTT. Amino acid sequence: CASSIGDPTNTEAFF.

The chain combines TRBV5-8 with TRBJ2-2; no firm D call. Germline CDR1 SGHTS, CDR2 YDEGEE. Trimming took off 4 bases at V and 2 bases at J, with 15 bases between the two ends. This CDR3 region has 16 residues. In DNA form, the CDR3 reads TGTGCCAGCAGCCAGGATAAGGGTGCAAACACCGGGGAGCTGTTTTTT. It specifies CASSQDKGANTGELFF.

The J gene is TRBJ2-1, the V gene TRBV7-9; 9 bases line up with TRBD1. CDR3 length equals 15 residues. CDR1 and CDR2 (germline): SEHNR, FQNEAQ (reference sequence). V lost 5 bases, J lost 3 bases, and 5 bases stayed unmatched. The CDR3 sequence is CASSADRGNYNEQFF. The CDR3, as DNA: TGTGCCAGCAGCGCGGACAGGGGAAACTACAATGAGCAGTTCTTC.

The genes are TRBV10-2 and TRBJ1-1; D may be TRBD1 (6 bases). The CDR3 runs 16 residues. The germline V and J ends were trimmed by 2 bases and 4 bases, with 17 bases remaining between them. The germline CDR1 and CDR2 sequences are WSHSY and SAAADI. CDR3 sequence (DNA): TGCGCCAGCAGTGAGCCTCACGCCGGGGGCGGCACTGAAGCTTTCTTT. This sequence encodes CASSEPHAGGGTEAFF.

This rearrangement joins TRBV23-1 to TRBJ2-7, with D hard to call. TRBV23-1 is flagged as an ORF with uncertain function. This CDR3 is 16 amino acids long. Trimming took off 2 bases at V and 3 bases at J, with 17 bases between the two ends. The CDR3 DNA is TGCGCCAGCAGTCAAGCGTTGAGTGTGACCCACTACGAGCAGTACTTC. Amino acid sequence: CASSQALSVTHYEQYF.

This sequence joins TRBV19 and TRBJ2-2; D not certain. CDR1 LNHDA and CDR2 SQIVND come from the germline V gene (reference sequence). This CDR3 contains 14 residues. The germline V and J ends were trimmed by 1 base and 2 bases, with 5 bases remaining between them. CDR3 sequence reads: CASSIVHNTGELFF. CDR3 DNA: TGTGCCAGTAGTATAGTACATAACACCGGGGAGCTGTTTTTT.

This chain uses TRBV5-1 with TRBJ2-3, with 8 bases aligning to TRBD2. Germline CDR1 reads SGHRS; CDR2 reads YFSETQ. The CDR3 extends over 15 amino acids. With V trimmed by 4 bases and J by 4 bases, 8 bases remained unmatched. The CDR3 loop reads CASSQSGRGADTQYF. The CDR3, as DNA: TGCGCCAGCAGCCAAAGCGGGAGAGGGGCAGATACGCAGTATTTT.

The rearrangement links TRBV7-9 to TRBJ2-7; 9 bases agree with TRBD1. Trimming cost V 4 bases and J 3 bases; bases outside gene matches: 7. CDR3 length: 15 amino acids. The V gene's germline CDR1 is SEHNR and CDR2 FQNEAQ (reference sequence). The CDR3 spells CASSSRDRAVYEQYF. Here the CDR3 DNA reads TGTGCCAGCAGCTCCCGGGACAGGGCCGTCTACGAGCAGTACTTC.

This clone was counted once. The chain recombines TRBV29-1 with TRBJ2-1; the D gene is possibly TRBD2 (6 bases). The CDR3 extends over 13 amino acids. Trimming stripped 7 bases from V and 9 bases from J, with 19 bases between. Germline lookup yields CDR1 SQVTM and CDR2 ANQGSEA. Here the CDR3 reads CSGESSVVREQFF. The CDR3, as DNA: TGCAGCGGGGAATCTAGCGTCGTCCGTGAGCAGTTCTTC.

The chain carries TRBV7-9 and TRBJ1-1, with 7 bases lining up with TRBD1. In germline, CDR1 is SEHNR, CDR2 FQNEAQ (reference sequence). The trim removed 3 bases at V and 3 bases at J, leaving 13 bases unmatched. This CDR3 spans 17 amino acids. As DNA, the CDR3 is TGTGCCAGCAGCTTCCCGGCACACTCCCAGGGGGACACTGAAGCTTTCTTT. This gives the protein CASSFPAHSQGDTEAFF.